These T cell receptor beta chains were read from a single sample in a study of PD-1 blockade in classical Hodgkin lymphoma. The repertoire was sequenced with immunoSEQ multiplex PCR; TCRdb's copy has only in-frame clones and lacks some. The sample records under 30,000 clones, around 83% being singletons. Sequenced here: CD4+ T cells from blood, sampled before the fourth cycle of nivolumab. All receptors derive from a human donor with classical Hodgkin lymphoma. Each CDR3 is given with its conserved first and last residue. The D gene is left open where the match is weak. Expanded clones get a size class; other rows say once, few or many, or leave the size out.

v_gene	len	d_gene	abundance	j_gene	CDR3nt	CDR3aa
TRBV7-8	16	TRBD2	.	TRBJ2-2	TGTGCCAGCAGCTTAGCGACTAGCGGGGTCACCGGGGAGCTGTTTTTT	CASSLATSGVTGELFF
TRBV2	17	TRBD1	.	TRBJ2-7	TGTGCCAGCAGTAGGGACAGGAGACTCCGTACCCCTTGGGAGCAGTACTTC	CASSRDRRLRTPWEQYF
TRBV19	14	.	.	TRBJ1-5	TGTGCCAGTAGTAGTACGAGGGGCAATCAGCCCCAGCATTTT	CASSSTRGNQPQHF
TRBV7-3	15	.	.	TRBJ2-1	TGTGCCAGCAGCTTAACTTACAGGCTTGACAATGAGCAGTTCTTC	CASSLTYRLDNEQFF
TRBV5-4	15	.	.	TRBJ2-5	TGTGCCAGCAGCTTGGTAGGGGTGCGGCGAGAGACCCAGTACTTC	CASSLVGVRRETQYF
TRBV9	14	.	.	TRBJ2-7	TGTGCCAGCAGCGTAGCGGGTGGCTTCAACGAGCAGTACTTC	CASSVAGGFNEQYF
TRBV4-2	18	.	.	TRBJ2-2	TGTGCCAGCAGCCAAAGGTTGGCGGCGGTGGGTAACACCGGGGAGCTGTTTTTT	CASSQRLAAVGNTGELFF
TRBV5-1	18	TRBD1	once	TRBJ1-3	TGCGCCAGCAGCATTGGCCTTGGTACAGGGGTGGGCCGACACACCATATATTTT	CASSIGLGTGVGRHTIYF
TRBV10-3	16	.	.	TRBJ1-3	TGTGCCATCAGAGAATCCACATGGGGCTCTGGAAACACCATATATTTT	CAIRESTWGSGNTIYF
TRBV7-8	13	.	.	TRBJ1-1	TGTGCCAGCAGCTTAGTAACGAACACTGAAGCTTTCTTT	CASSLVTNTEAFF
TRBV18	16	.	.	TRBJ1-1	TGTGCCAGCTCACCTCCCCTCGGGCAGGAGGGACTGAAAGCTTTCTTT	CASSPPLGQEGLKAFF
TRBV6-1	13	.	.	TRBJ2-5	TGTGCCAGCAGTGAAACAGGGTGGGAGACCCAGTACTTC	CASSETGWETQYF
TRBV28	16	TRBD2	once	TRBJ2-3	TGTGCCAGCAGGCTGACGCTAGCGGGCGGTACAGATACGCAGTATTTT	CASRLTLAGGTDTQYF
TRBV28	17	.	.	TRBJ1-1	TGTGCCAGCAGTTTAACCCCGCAGGGCATCATGAACACTGAAGCTTTCTTT	CASSLTPQGIMNTEAFF
TRBV11-2	18	TRBD2	once	TRBJ2-1	TGTGCCAGCAGCTCGACCTATGGACTAGCGGGGGCCTACAATGAGCAGTTCTTC	CASSSTYGLAGAYNEQFF
TRBV27	13	.	few	TRBJ1-5	TGTGCCAGCAGTCCGGATAGGATTCAGCCCCAGCATTTT	CASSPDRIQPQHF
TRBV6-5	15	.	.	TRBJ2-7	TGTGCCAGCAGCCCGTTTGTCGGGGCCCAGGCCGAGCAGTACTTC	CASSPFVGAQAEQYF
TRBV5-6	14	.	few	TRBJ1-1	TGTGCCAGCAGCTTCGGGACACTAAACACTGAAGCTTTCTTT	CASSFGTLNTEAFF
TRBV5-5	14	.	few	TRBJ2-7	TGTGCCAGCAGCTTGGTGGGGACAACTTACGAGCAGTACTTC	CASSLVGTTYEQYF
TRBV10-3	14	.	.	TRBJ2-4	TGTGCCATCAAAGACACCTTAGCCAAAAACATTCAGTACTTC	CAIKDTLAKNIQYF
TRBV5-6	12	.	.	TRBJ2-7	TGTGCCAGCAGCTTGGGGGAGAACGAGCAGTACTTC	CASSLGENEQYF
TRBV27	15	.	.	TRBJ1-6	TGTGCCAGCAGTTTTAAGGGCTCCTATAATTCACCCCTCCACTTT	CASSFKGSYNSPLHF
TRBV28	11	.	.	TRBJ1-2	TGTGCCAGCAGTTCCGGCCCCGTCTACACCTTC	CASSSGPVYTF
TRBV28	12	.	.	TRBJ2-7	TGTGCCAGCAGAGTCCCCCCCGACGAGCAGTACTTC	CASRVPPDEQYF
TRBV10-3	15	.	.	TRBJ1-5	TGTGCCATCAGTGCGCAGGGCGATTTAAATCAGCCCCAGCATTTT	CAISAQGDLNQPQHF
TRBV4-1	15	TRBD2	.	TRBJ2-5	TGCGCCAGCAGCCATTTCCGGGACTACGGGGAGACCCAGTACTTC	CASSHFRDYGETQYF
TRBV29-1	12	.	.	TRBJ2-5	TGCAGCGTTGGGCGCGGGCAAGAGACCCAGTACTTC	CSVGRGQETQYF
TRBV5-1	16	.	once	TRBJ1-1	TGCGCCAGCAGCTTGGCCCATGGGGCCCTGAACACTGAAGCTTTCTTT	CASSLAHGALNTEAFF
TRBV10-2	13	.	.	TRBJ2-2	TGCGCCAGCAGTGAGTCTCGGGGGCGCGAGCTGTTTTTT	CASSESRGRELFF
TRBV28	16	.	.	TRBJ1-3	TGTGCCAGCAGTCCCCCAGCGGGGGATGGGGGAAACACCATATATTTT	CASSPPAGDGGNTIYF
TRBV7-9	15	TRBD1	.	TRBJ1-3	TGTGCCAGCAGCTTAGGACAGGGGTCTGGAAACACCATATATTTT	CASSLGQGSGNTIYF
TRBV7-9	12	.	.	TRBJ2-2	TGTGCCGTCTCGGCCAACACCGGGGAGCTGTTTTTT	CAVSANTGELFF
TRBV29-1	13	.	.	TRBJ1-2	TGCAGCGGCGGACCGTCGAATAACTATGGCTACACCTTC	CSGGPSNNYGYTF
TRBV19	14	.	.	TRBJ2-7	TGTGCCAGTAGTATGCGACTTAGCTCCTACGAGCAGTACTTC	CASSMRLSSYEQYF
TRBV5-1	15	TRBD2	.	TRBJ2-5	TGCGCCAGCAGCTTGCGACTAGCGGGAGAGGAGACCCAGTACTTC	CASSLRLAGEETQYF
TRBV11-2	12	.	few	TRBJ2-7	TGTGCCAGCAGTCGAGGGTCCCACGAGCAGTACTTC	CASSRGSHEQYF
TRBV18	14	.	.	TRBJ2-7	TGTGCCAGCTCACACCCGGGCCGAGCCTACGAGCAGTACTTC	CASSHPGRAYEQYF
TRBV7-8	13	.	.	TRBJ2-1	TGTGCCAGTCATACCGGGGTTTACAATGAGCAGTTCTTC	CASHTGVYNEQFF
TRBV11-2	16	TRBD2	.	TRBJ2-7	TGTGCCAGCAGCATAAGAAGCGGGAGACCCAACTACGAGCAGTACTTC	CASSIRSGRPNYEQYF
TRBV7-2	17	TRBD1	.	TRBJ1-5	TGTGCCAGCAGCTTAGGGGACAGGGATTTGAGAAATCAGCCCCAGCATTTT	CASSLGDRDLRNQPQHF
TRBV10-3	14	.	few	TRBJ1-4	TGTGCCATCAGTGCGGACAGAGACGGCGAAAAACTGTTTTTT	CAISADRDGEKLFF
TRBV2	19	TRBD2	.	TRBJ2-3	TGTGCCAGCAGCGATCCGGGACAGTACCTAGCGGGGGGCACAGATACGCAGTATTTT	CASSDPGQYLAGGTDTQYF
TRBV5-1	13	.	.	TRBJ2-7	TGCGCCAGCAGCTTGCTGGGCAGCTACGAGCAGTACTTC	CASSLLGSYEQYF
TRBV5-1	16	.	.	TRBJ1-3	TGCGCCAGCGGTTGGCAGGGAGGACTTGCGGGAAACACCATATATTTT	CASGWQGGLAGNTIYF
TRBV14	13	.	.	TRBJ1-2	TGTGCCAGCAGCCAAGGCGTAAACTATGGCTACACCTTC	CASSQGVNYGYTF
TRBV4-1	13	.	few	TRBJ1-5	TGCGCCAGCAGCCAAGAACCCGGGGGGGCCCAGCATTTT	CASSQEPGGAQHF
TRBV28	16	TRBD2	once	TRBJ2-3	TGTGCCAGCAGTTCGGTCACTAGCGGGAGGGCGGAGGCGCAGTATTTT	CASSSVTSGRAEAQYF
TRBV7-9	16	.	.	TRBJ1-6	TGTGCCGCCCAAGAGGGGAGCGGGGCGTATAATTCACCCCTCCACTTT	CAAQEGSGAYNSPLHF
TRBV27	16	TRBD2	.	TRBJ2-3	TGTGCCAGCATGGCTAGCGGGAGACCTACCACAGATACGCAGTATTTT	CASMASGRPTTDTQYF
TRBV5-1	13	.	.	TRBJ2-5	TGCGCCAGCAGCTTGGGGGGGCCAGAGACCCAGTACTTC	CASSLGGPETQYF
TRBV7-9	15	.	.	TRBJ2-2	TGTGCCAGCAGCTTGGTTCCTACGAACACCGGGGAGCTGTTTTTT	CASSLVPTNTGELFF
TRBV7-6	14	TRBD2	once	TRBJ2-7	TGTGCCAGCAGCTCTCTAGCGGGGGGGAAGGAGCAGTACTTC	CASSSLAGGKEQYF
TRBV5-1	14	TRBD2	.	TRBJ2-1	TGCGCCAGCAGCTTGGCCGGGCGGGAGAGTGAGCAGTTCTTC	CASSLAGRESEQFF
TRBV5-1	15	.	.	TRBJ2-1	TGCGCCAGCAGCTTGCCCTCGGGACACTACAATGAGCAGTTCTTC	CASSLPSGHYNEQFF
TRBV11-3	14	TRBD1	.	TRBJ2-1	TGTGCCAGCAGCTTAGGTGGGACAGGGGACGAGCAGTTCTTC	CASSLGGTGDEQFF